The TCR beta chain under discussion was sequenced for a study of liver allograft versus peripheral blood T cells. Study summary: Peripheral blood of the recipients supplied T cell receptor repertoires that were compared with those in transplanted livers.

The germline gives CDR1 LGHNT, CDR2 FRNRAP. The V gene end was trimmed by 7 bases and the J gene end by 5 bases; junction bases not matched to a gene: 17. This CDR3 contains 18 residues. TCRdb called the reads again in MiXCR, with one record for every CDR3 protein. The data hold approximately 15,000 distinct CDR3 sequences, with roughly 20% observed a single time. General study results and limits: Reportedly, liver allograft T cell receptor repertoires differed from peripheral blood ones.

On this clonotype itself: Antigen specificity is unknown.

The genes are TRBV12-5 and TRBJ2-2, with TRBD2 matching over 9 bases. The source is a human patient who had a liver transplant. The graft donor may have given rise to some T cells. CDR3 nucleotides: TGTGCTAGTGTGGCCCAAGGGTTGCGGGGGGGAGAGACCGGGGAGCTGTTTTTT. It translates to CASVAQGLRGGETGELFF.